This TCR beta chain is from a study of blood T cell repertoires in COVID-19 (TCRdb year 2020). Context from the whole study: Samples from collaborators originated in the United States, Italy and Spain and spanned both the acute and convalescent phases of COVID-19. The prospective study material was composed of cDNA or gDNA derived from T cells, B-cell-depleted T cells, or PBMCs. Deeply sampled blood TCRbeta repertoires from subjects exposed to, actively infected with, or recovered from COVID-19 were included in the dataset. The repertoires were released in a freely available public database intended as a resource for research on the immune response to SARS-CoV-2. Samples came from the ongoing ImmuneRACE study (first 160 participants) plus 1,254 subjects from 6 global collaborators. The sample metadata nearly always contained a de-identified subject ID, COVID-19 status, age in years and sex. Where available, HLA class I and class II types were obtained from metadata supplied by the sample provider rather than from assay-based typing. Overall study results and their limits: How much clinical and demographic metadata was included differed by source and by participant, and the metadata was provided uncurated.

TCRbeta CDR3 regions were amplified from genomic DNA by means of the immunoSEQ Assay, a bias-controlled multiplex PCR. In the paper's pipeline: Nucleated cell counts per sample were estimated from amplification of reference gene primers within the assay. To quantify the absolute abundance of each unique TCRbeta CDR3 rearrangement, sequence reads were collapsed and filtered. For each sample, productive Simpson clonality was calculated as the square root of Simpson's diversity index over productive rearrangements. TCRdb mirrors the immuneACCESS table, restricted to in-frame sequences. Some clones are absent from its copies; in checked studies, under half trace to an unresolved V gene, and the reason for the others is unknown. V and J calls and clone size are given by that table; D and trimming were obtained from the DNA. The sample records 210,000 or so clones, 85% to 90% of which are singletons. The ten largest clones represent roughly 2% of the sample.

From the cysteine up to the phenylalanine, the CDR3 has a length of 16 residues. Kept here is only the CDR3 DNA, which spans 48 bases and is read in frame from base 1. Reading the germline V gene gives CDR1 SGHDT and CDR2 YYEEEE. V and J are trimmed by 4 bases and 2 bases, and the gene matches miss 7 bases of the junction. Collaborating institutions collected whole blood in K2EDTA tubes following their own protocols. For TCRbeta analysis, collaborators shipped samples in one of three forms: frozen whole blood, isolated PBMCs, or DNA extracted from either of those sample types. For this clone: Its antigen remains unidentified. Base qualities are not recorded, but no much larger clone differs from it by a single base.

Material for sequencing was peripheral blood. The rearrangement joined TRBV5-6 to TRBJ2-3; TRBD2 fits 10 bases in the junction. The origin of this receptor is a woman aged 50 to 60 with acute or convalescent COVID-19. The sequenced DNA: TGTGCCAGCAGCAGGCGGACTAGCGGTTCCACAGATACGCAGTATTTT. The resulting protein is CASSRRTSGSTDTQYF.